Below are 7 T cell receptor beta chains sequenced from a single sample in a study of B cell selection in AIRE deficiency. Method: immunoSEQ multiplex PCR; TCRdb's copy keeps in-frame clones and lacks some. The sample shows almost 3,000 clones, about four fifths of them seen only once. Regulatory T cells were sorted as CD4+CD25hiCD127low/negative. Material for sequencing was Tregs sorted from PBMCs. These receptors were taken from a human donor with AIRE deficiency.

The rearrangement uses TRBV4-2 and TRBJ1-4; 9 bases are shared with TRBD1. This CDR3 is 16 amino acids long. V was clipped by 3 bases and J by 5 bases; unmatched bases: 7. The germline V gene encodes CDR1 LGHNA and CDR2 YNFKEQ. CDR3 residues: CASSQDRGDDNEKLFF. The CDR3 DNA reads TGTGCCAGCAGCCAGGACAGGGGAGACGACAATGAAAAACTGTTTTTT.

V usage is TRBV5-1 and J usage is TRBJ2-3; perhaps D is TRBD1 or TRBD2 (5 bases each). This CDR3 is built from 14 residues. The ends were cut back, 4 bases at V and 0 bases at J, with 9 bases in the middle. Germline values: CDR1 SGHRS, CDR2 YFSETQ. CDR3 sequence reads: CASSLGASTDTQYF. The CDR3 DNA follows: TGCGCCAGCAGCCTCGGGGCTAGCACAGATACGCAGTATTTT.

V gene TRBV6-5 combines with J gene TRBJ1-5, with D possibly being TRBD1 (5 bases). The CDR3 loop spans 13 amino acids. Between the trimmed V and J ends, which lost 11 bases and 7 bases, there was a span of 18 bases. Germline assignment: CDR1 MNHEY and CDR2 SVGAGI. The CDR3: CAVGAPDAQPQHF. The DNA of the CDR3 is TGTGCCGTCGGGGCCCCGGACGCCCAGCCCCAGCATTTT.

The chain joins TRBV10-3 to TRBJ2-7, with D uncertain. CDR3 length equals 13 residues. The germline CDR1 and CDR2 sequences are ENHRY and SYGVKD. V was trimmed by 1 base and J by 2 bases, leaving 6 bases between them. The CDR3 nucleotides are TGTGCCATCAGTGAGTACGGTACCTACGAGCAGTACTTC. Translated: CAISEYGTYEQYF.

The chain carries TRBV28 and TRBJ2-7; 8 bases align to TRBD1. Germline-derived CDR1 and CDR2 are MDHEN and SYDVKM. Losses at the gene ends were 4 bases for V and 3 bases for J; bases not matched to a gene: 5. The CDR3 extends over 14 amino acids. CDR3 region: CASSSDRESYEQYF. In DNA, the CDR3 is TGTGCCAGCAGTTCGGACAGGGAAAGCTACGAGCAGTACTTC.

This clone appeared a few times. The chain joins TRBV11-3 to TRBJ2-5; D not resolved. Germline V CDR1 and CDR2: SGHNT, YENEEA. Trimming shortened V by 0 bases and J by 6 bases, and 11 bases separated the two germline ends. This CDR3 is built from 14 residues. The CDR3 DNA is TGTGCCAGCAGCTTAGATTACACTATAAAGACCCAGTACTTC. Amino acid sequence: CASSLDYTIKTQYF. Full variable domain (remainder filled in from reference TRBV11-3 and TRBJ2-5): EAGVVQSPRYKIIEKKQPVAFWCNPISGHNTLYWYLQNLGQGPELLIRYENEEAVDDSQLPKDRFSAERLKGVDSTLKIQPAELGDSAVYLCASSLDYTIKTQYFGPGTRLLVL.

This rearrangement joins TRBV5-1 to TRBJ2-1; 10 nucleotides line up with TRBD2. The CDR3 has 15 residues. The V and J ends lost 4 bases and 3 bases, in that order; junction bases with no gene match: 4. Germline CDR1 reads SGHRS; CDR2 reads YFSETQ. The DNA for the CDR3 is TGCGCCAGCAGCACTAGCGGGATCCTCTACAATGAGCAGTTCTTC. Amino acids: CASSTSGILYNEQFF.